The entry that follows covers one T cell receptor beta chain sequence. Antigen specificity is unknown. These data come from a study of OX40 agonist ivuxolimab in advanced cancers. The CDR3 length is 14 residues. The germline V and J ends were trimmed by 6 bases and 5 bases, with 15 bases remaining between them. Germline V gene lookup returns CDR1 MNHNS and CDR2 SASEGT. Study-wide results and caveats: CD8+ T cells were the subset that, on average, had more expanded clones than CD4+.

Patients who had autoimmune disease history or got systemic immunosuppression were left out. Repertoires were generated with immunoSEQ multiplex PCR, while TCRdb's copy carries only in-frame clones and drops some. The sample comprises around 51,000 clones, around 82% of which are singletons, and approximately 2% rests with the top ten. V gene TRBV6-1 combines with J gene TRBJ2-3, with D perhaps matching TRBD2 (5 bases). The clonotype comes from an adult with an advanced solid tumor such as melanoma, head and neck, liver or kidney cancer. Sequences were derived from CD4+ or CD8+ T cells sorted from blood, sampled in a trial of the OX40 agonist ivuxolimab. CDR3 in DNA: TGTGCCAGCAGGGTCGGGAACCTTGGAGATACGCAGTATTTT. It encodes CASRVGNLGDTQYF.